This TCR beta chain stems from a study of shared clonotypes between healthy human individuals. In the study overall: Three plates each covered CD4 naive and memory; CD8 naive two, CD8 memory one.

To note about this clone: The antigen is undetermined.

Whole-study results and caveats: A small donor pool kept down the genetic and exposure-history diversity that was represented.

Per germline, CDR1 MDHEN and CDR2 SYDVKM. The CDR3 is made up of 14 amino acids. The V and J ends lost 2 bases and 1 base respectively, with 9 bases between them. It was at deep level that the assay was run. Produced via immunoSEQ multiplex PCR; TCRdb's table is partial and in-frame only. The sample holds over a million clones, about 98% seen once. The sequence was obtained from a man aged 25 to 45 in good health. V gene TRBV28 combines with J gene TRBJ2-7; D uncertain. The sample was naive CD4+ T cells sorted from blood. Documented subset: CD45RA+ positively selected. DNA for the CDR3: TGTGCCAGCAGTTTAACCATAGGTTCCTACGAGCAGTACTTC. This codes for CASSLTIGSYEQYF.